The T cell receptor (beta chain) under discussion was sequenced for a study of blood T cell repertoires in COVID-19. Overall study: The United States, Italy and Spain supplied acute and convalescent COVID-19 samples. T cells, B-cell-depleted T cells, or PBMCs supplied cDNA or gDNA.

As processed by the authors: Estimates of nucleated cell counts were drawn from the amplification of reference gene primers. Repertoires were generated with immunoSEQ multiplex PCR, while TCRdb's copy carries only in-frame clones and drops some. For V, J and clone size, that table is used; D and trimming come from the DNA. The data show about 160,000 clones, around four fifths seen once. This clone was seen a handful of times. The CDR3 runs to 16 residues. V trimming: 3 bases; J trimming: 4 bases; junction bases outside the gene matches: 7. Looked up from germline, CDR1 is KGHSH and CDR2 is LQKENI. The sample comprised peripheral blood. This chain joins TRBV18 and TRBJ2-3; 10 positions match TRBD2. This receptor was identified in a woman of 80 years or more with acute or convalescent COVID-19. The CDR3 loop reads CASSPASGSRSDTQYF. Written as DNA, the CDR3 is TGTGCCAGCTCACCCGCTAGCGGGAGCCGCTCAGATACGCAGTATTTT.